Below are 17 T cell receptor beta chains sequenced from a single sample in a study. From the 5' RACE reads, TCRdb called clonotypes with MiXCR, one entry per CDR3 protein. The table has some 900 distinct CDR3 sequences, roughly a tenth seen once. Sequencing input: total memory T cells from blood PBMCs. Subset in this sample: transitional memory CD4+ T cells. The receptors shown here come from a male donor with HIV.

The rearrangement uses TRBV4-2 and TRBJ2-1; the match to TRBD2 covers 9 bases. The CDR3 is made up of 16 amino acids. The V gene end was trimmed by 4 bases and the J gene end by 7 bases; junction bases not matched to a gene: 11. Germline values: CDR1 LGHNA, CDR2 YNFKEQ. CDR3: CASSPQVRGGPNEQFF. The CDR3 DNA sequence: TGTGCCAGCAGCCCCCAGGTGCGGGGGGGGCCTAATGAGCAGTTCTTC.

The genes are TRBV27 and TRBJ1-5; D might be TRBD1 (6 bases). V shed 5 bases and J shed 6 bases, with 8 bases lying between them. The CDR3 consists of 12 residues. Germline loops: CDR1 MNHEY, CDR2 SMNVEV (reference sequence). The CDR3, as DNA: TGTGCCAGCAGTCCACAGGGTCAGCCCCAGCATTTT. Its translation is CASSPQGQPQHF.

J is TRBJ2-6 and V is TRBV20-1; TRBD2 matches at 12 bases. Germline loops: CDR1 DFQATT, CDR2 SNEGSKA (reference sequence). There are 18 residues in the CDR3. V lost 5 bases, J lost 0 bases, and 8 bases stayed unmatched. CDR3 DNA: TGCAGTGCTTCTATCGGACTAGCGGGGCGCTCTGGGGCCAACGTCCTGACTTTC. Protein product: CSASIGLAGRSGANVLTF.

The CDR3 coding sequence is TGCAGTGCTAGACAGGGGGCCTACAATGAGCAGTTCTTC. Its protein product is CSARQGAYNEQFF. The gene calls are TRBV20-1 and TRBJ2-1, with TRBD1 matching over 7 bases. J lost 2 bases, V lost 2 bases, and 0 bases had no gene match. The V gene's germline CDR1 is DFQATT and CDR2 SNEGSKA (reference sequence). This CDR3 has 13 residues.

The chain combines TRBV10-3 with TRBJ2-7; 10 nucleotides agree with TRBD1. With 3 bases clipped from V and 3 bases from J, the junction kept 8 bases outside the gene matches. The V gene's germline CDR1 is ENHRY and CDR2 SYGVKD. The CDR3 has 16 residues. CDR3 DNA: TGTGCCATCAGTGATCGGACAGGGGGAGGTCTCTACGAGCAGTACTTC. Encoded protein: CAISDRTGGGLYEQYF.

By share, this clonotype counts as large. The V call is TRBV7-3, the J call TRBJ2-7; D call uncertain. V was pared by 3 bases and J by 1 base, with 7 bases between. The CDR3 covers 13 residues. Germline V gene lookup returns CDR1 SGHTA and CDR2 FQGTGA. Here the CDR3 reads CASSFGRSYEQYF. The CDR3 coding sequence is TGTGCCAGCAGCTTCGGTCGGTCCTACGAGCAGTACTTC.

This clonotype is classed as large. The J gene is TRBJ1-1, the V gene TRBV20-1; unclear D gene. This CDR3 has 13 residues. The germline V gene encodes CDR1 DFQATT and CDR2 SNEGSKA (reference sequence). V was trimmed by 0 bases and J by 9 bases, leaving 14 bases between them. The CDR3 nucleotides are TGCAGTGCTAGAGATCCTCAGCTGAGTAAAGCTTTCTTT. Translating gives CSARDPQLSKAFF.

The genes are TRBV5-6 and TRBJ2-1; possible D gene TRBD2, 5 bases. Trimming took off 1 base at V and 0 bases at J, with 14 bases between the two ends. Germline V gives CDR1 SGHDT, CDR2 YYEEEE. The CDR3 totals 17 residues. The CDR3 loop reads CASSLFRGSGSYNEQFF. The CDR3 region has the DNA TGTGCCAGCAGCTTGTTTCGGGGTAGTGGCTCCTACAATGAGCAGTTCTTC. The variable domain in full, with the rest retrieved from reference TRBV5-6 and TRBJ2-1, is DAGVTQSPTHLIKTRGQQVTLRCSPKSGHDTVSWYQQALGQGPQFIFQYYEEEERQRGNFPDRFSGHQFPNYSSELNVNALLLGDSALYLCASSLFRGSGSYNEQFFGPGTRLTVL.

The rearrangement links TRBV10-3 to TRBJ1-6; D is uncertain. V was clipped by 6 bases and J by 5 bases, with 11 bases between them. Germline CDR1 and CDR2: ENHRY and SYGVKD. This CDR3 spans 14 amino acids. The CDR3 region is CAISPAVDNSPLHF. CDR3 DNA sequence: TGTGCCATCAGCCCCGCGGTCGATAATTCACCCCTCCACTTT.

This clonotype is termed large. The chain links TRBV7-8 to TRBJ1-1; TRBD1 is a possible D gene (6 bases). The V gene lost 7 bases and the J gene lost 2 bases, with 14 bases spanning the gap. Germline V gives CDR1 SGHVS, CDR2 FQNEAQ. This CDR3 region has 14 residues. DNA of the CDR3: TGTGCCAGCACCCTGGACAGCTTAAACACTGAAGCTTTCTTT. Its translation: CASTLDSLNTEAFF.

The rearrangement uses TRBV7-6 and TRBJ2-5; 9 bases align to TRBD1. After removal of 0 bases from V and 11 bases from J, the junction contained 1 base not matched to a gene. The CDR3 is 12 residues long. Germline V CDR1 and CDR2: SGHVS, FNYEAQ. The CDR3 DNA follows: TGTGCCAGCAGCTTAGCCGGGACAGGGCAGTACTTC. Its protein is CASSLAGTGQYF.

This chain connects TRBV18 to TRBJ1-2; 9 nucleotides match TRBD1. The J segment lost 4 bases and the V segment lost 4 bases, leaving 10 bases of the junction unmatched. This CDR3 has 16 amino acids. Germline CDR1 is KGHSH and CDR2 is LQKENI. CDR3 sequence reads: CASSLRTGAKSYGYTF. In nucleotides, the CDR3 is TGTGCCAGCTCACTTAGGACAGGGGCGAAGAGCTATGGCTACACCTTC.

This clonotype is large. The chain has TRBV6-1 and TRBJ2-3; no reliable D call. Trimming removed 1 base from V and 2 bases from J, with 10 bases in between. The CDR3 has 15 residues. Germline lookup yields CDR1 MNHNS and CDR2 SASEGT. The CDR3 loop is CASSEVRPNTDTQYF. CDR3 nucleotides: TGTGCCAGCAGTGAAGTTCGGCCCAACACAGATACGCAGTATTTT.

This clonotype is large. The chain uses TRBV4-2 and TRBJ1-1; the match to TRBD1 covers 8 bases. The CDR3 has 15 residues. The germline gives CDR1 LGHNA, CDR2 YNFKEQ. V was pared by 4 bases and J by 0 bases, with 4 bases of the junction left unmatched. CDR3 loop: CASSPGDRLNTEAFF. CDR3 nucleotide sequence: TGTGCCAGCAGCCCCGGGGACAGGCTGAACACTGAAGCTTTCTTT.

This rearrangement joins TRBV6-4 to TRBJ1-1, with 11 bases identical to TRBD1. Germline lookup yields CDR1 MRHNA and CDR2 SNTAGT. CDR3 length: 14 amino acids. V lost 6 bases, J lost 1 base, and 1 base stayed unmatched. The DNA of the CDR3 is TGTGCCAGCAGGGACAGGGGGCAGAACACTGAAGCTTTCTTT. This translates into CASRDRGQNTEAFF.

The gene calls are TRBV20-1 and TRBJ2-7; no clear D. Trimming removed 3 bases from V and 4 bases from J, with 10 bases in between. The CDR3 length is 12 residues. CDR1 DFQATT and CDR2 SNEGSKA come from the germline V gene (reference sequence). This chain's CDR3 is CSASSQVYEQYF. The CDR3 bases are TGCAGTGCTAGTAGTCAGGTATACGAGCAGTACTTC.

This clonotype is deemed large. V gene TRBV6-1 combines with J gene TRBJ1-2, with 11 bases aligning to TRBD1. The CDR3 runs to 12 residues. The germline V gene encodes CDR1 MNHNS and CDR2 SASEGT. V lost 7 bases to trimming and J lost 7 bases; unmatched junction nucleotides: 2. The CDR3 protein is CASKGTGGGYTF. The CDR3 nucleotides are TGTGCCAGCAAGGGGACAGGGGGTGGCTACACCTTC.